This T cell receptor beta chain was recovered during a study of CD8 T cells in ankylosing spondylitis (dated by TCRdb to 2016 to 2017). Broadly, across the study: The study profiled T cell receptor beta repertoires in healthy donors and ankylosing spondylitis patients to find disease-linked TCR variants. The full study cohort comprised 25 or so ankylosing spondylitis patients and around 100 healthy donors. Samples of peripheral blood were taken, and for ankylosing spondylitis patients, synovial fluid was collected as well.

What the study reported, not specific to this receptor: The disease-linked clones showed a CD8+ phenotype and occurred at relatively low frequencies in peripheral blood. A TCR beta motif of about 8 highly homologous amino acid variants appeared characteristic of blood from ankylosing spondylitis patients. Some motif variants were previously reported in synovial fluid and blood of reactive arthritis patients, suggesting common disease-initiation mechanisms. The disease-linked clones were reported to be significantly enriched in matched synovial fluid samples from ankylosing spondylitis patients.

CDR1 SGHRS and CDR2 YFSETQ were looked up in the germline V gene. The CDR3 has 14 amino acids, counting the end cysteine and phenylalanine. The DNA shown is the 42-base CDR3, in frame from base 1. Cut back by 2 bases and 3 bases, the V and J ends lie 10 bases apart. Sequencing used an Illumina HiSeq 2500. Quantitative 5'-RACE with molecular barcodes was used to prepare TCR beta libraries. Processing in the source paper ran as follows. A new computational method based on a probabilistic model of VDJ rearrangement was used to identify disease-linked TCR variants. TCRdb reanalyzed the raw reads on its own, using fastp at Q25 for trimming and MiXCR for clone calling, and kept in-frame beta chains. Rows are unified per CDR3 protein, each entry keeping the most common DNA and genes. It is TCRdb's table, rather than the study itself, that gives the V and J calls and clone size. Counted in this sample were around 130,000 distinct CDR3 sequences; approximately 9.9% of them appeared once. The top ten clones comprise 2.5% to 4% of the sample.

This clonotype was detected many times. The antigen it binds to is not known. No much larger clonotype is one base removed from it; base qualities were not supplied. Sequencing input: blood, either unsorted or a sorted T cell fraction (not recorded which). This clonotype originated in a male donor with ankylosing spondylitis or in good health (not recorded which). The chain is encoded by TRBV5-1 joined to TRBJ2-3; the D gene identity is not certain. CDR3 sequence: CASSLPQVTDTQYF. The bases are TGCGCCAGCAGCTTACCCCAGGTGACAGATACGCAGTATTTT.